Listed below are T cell receptor beta chains from one sample, sequenced in a study of T cell responses to AZD1222 COVID-19 vaccine. Clones were read by immunoSEQ multiplex PCR, and TCRdb kept only the in-frame ones, dropping some. This sample carries around 100,000 clones, approximately 88% of them seen once, and the ten largest clones take 6.5%. Here the sequenced sample was peripheral blood, taken 28 days after the second AZD1222 dose. The source is an adult who received the AZD1222 COVID-19 vaccine. The CDR3 runs from the conserved cysteine through the conserved F or W. Each record gives: V gene, J gene, clone size, D gene, CDR3 protein, CDR3 DNA. The D gene is left open where the match is weak. Some rows have no size entry. The others give once, few or many, or a class for an expanded clone.

>TRBV6-5|TRBJ2-7|.|.
CASSYADGYEQYF
TGTGCCAGCAGTTACGCGGACGGATACGAGCAGTACTTC
>TRBV6-2/TRBV6-3|TRBJ1-1|.|.
CASSYTEGPTEAFF
TGTGCCAGCAGTTATACGGAAGGGCCCACTGAAGCTTTCTTT
>TRBV5-5|TRBJ1-2|once|.
CASSLEAGAGYGYTF
TGTGCCAGCAGCTTGGAGGCGGGAGCGGGCTATGGCTACACCTTC
>TRBV2|TRBJ1-5|.|.
CASRGEGNQPQHF
TGTGCCAGCAGAGGGGAAGGCAATCAGCCCCAGCATTTT
>TRBV28|TRBJ2-1|once|TRBD2
CASSSPSGVGYNEQFF
TGTGCCAGCAGCTCCCCAAGCGGGGTAGGCTACAATGAGCAGTTCTTC
>TRBV27|TRBJ1-4|.|TRBD1
CASSDLGGQNEKLFF
TGTGCCAGCAGTGACCTCGGGGGACAGAATGAAAAACTGTTTTTT
>TRBV9|TRBJ1-6|.|.
CASSDARGGASPLHF
TGTGCCAGCAGCGATGCTCGGGGGGGGGCCTCACCCCTCCACTTT
>TRBV12-3/TRBV12-4|TRBJ2-3|.|.
CASSFSTNTQYF
TGTGCCAGCAGTTTTTCCACTAATACGCAGTATTTT
>TRBV4-1|TRBJ2-3|.|TRBD2
CASSQEPTSGLTDTQYF
TGCGCCAGCAGCCAAGAACCGACTAGCGGACTCACAGATACGCAGTATTTT
>TRBV3-1/TRBV3-2|TRBJ2-1|.|.
CASSQSTAGNEQFF
TGTGCCAGCAGCCAATCTACAGCTGGCAATGAGCAGTTCTTC
>TRBV7-2|TRBJ2-1|.|.
CASSADIYGRNEQFF
TGTGCCAGCAGCGCCGATATATATGGCCGCAATGAGCAGTTCTTC
>TRBV6-5|TRBJ2-5|.|.
CARLSRGFQETQYF
TGTGCCCGCTTGTCTCGGGGCTTCCAAGAGACCCAGTACTTC
>TRBV7-8|TRBJ2-1|few|.
CASSLDVTFDEQFF
TGTGCCAGCAGCTTAGATGTGACCTTCGATGAGCAGTTCTTC
>TRBV5-5|TRBJ1-4|.|.
CASSWRTGEKLFF
TGTGCCAGCAGCTGGAGGACCGGGGAAAAACTGTTTTTT
>TRBV10-3|TRBJ2-1|.|TRBD1
CAISESGTGGSYNEQFF
TGTGCCATCAGTGAGTCGGGGACAGGGGGCTCCTACAATGAGCAGTTCTTC
>TRBV19|TRBJ1-2|.|TRBD1
CATSGTGDYGYTF
TGTGCCACCTCCGGGACAGGGGACTATGGCTACACCTTC